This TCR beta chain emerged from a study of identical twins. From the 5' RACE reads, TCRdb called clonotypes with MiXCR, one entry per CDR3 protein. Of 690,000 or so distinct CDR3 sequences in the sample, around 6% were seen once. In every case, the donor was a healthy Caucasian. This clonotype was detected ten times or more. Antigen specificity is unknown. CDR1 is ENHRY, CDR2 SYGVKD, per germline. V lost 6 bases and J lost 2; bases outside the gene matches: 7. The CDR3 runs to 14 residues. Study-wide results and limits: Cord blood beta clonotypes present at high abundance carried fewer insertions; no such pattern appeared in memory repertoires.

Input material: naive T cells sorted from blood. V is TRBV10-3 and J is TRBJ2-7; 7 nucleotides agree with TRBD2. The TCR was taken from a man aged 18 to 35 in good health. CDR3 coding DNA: TGTGCCATCAGCCTCCGGGACTATCCCTACGAGCAGTACTTC. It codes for CAISLRDYPYEQYF.